Each of the 13 T cell receptor beta chains below was sequenced from the same sample in a study of identical twins. One entry per CDR3 protein results from TCRdb running MiXCR on the 5' RACE reads. This table holds about 530,000 distinct CDR3 sequences, about 20% found once. The same data also contributed to another study, on yellow fever vaccine responses in identical twins.

The sequenced sample consisted of CD4+ T cells sorted from blood. The origin of the receptors is a young woman in good health.

The gene calls are TRBV9 and TRBJ2-5; D ambiguous. CDR1 is SGDLS and CDR2 is YYNGEE in the germline V gene. There are 16 residues in the CDR3. V lost 0 bases, J lost 2 bases, and 14 bases lay in between. CDR3 sequence: CASSVATGQAQETQYF. CDR3 coding DNA: TGTGCCAGCAGCGTAGCTACGGGTCAGGCGCAAGAGACCCAGTACTTC.

The rearrangement joins TRBV20-1 to TRBJ1-2; TRBD1 matches 8 bases. From germline, CDR1 is DFQATT and CDR2 SNEGSKA (reference sequence). V lost 3 bases and J lost 8; bases outside the gene matches: 8. The CDR3 consists of 13 residues. DNA for the CDR3: TGCAGTGCTAGTGACCAGGGGGCTTTAGGCTACACCTTC. Its protein product is CSASDQGALGYTF.

V gene TRBV12-3 or TRBV12-4 combines with J gene TRBJ1-1; TRBD1 agrees at 7 bases. There are 13 residues in the CDR3. The ends lost 5 bases at V and 7 bases at J; junction bases unmatched: 7. CDR3 loop: CASSPRTGGEAFF. In nucleotides, the CDR3 is TGTGCCAGCAGTCCGCGGACAGGCGGTGAAGCTTTCTTT.

This clonotype was observed a few times. This sequence joins TRBV3-1 and TRBJ1-2, with D possibly TRBD1 on 6 matching bases. The CDR3 has 15 amino acids. V lost 4 bases, J lost 4 bases, and 16 bases lay in between. The germline V gene has CDR1 LGHDT and CDR2 YNNKEL (reference sequence). This CDR3 reads CASSRFRGGGYGYTF. CDR3 DNA sequence: TGTGCCAGCAGCCGCTTCAGGGGAGGGGGCTATGGCTACACCTTC.

The sample holds a few counts of this clonotype. The chain joins TRBV5-6 to TRBJ2-3; 10 bases are shared with TRBD1. Per the germline V gene, CDR1 is SGHDT and CDR2 is YYEEEE. This CDR3 comprises 15 residues. With V trimmed by 4 bases and J by 11 bases, 13 bases remained unmatched. Here the CDR3 reads CASSRPGQGIFGQYF. The CDR3 nucleotides read TGTGCCAGCAGCCGGCCGGGACAGGGGATTTTTGGGCAGTATTTT.

The sample holds many counts of this clonotype. V and J are TRBV4-2 and TRBJ1-5; D uncertain. The CDR3 is made up of 15 amino acids. CDR1 and CDR2 (germline): LGHNA, YNFKEQ. V was trimmed by 4 bases and J by 2 bases, leaving 12 bases between them. The CDR3 nucleotides are TGTGCCAGCAGCCTAATGGGAGTCGGCAATCAGCCCCAGCATTTT. This gives the protein CASSLMGVGNQPQHF.

In its sample, this clonotype was seen many times. V and J are TRBV7-7 and TRBJ2-3; D might be TRBD1 or TRBD2, each matching 6 bases. The CDR3 is 15 amino acids. The germline V gene encodes CDR1 SSHAT and CDR2 FNYEAQ (reference sequence). V was clipped by 1 base and J by 1 base, with 9 bases between them. The CDR3, as DNA: TGTGCCAGCAGCTTAGGGGGGGCCGGCACAGATACGCAGTATTTT. Translating gives CASSLGGAGTDTQYF.

This clonotype was seen more than once but under ten times. J is TRBJ2-1 and V is TRBV20-1, with 12 bases lining up with TRBD2. Germline CDR1 DFQATT, CDR2 SNEGSKA (reference sequence). This CDR3 is built from 16 residues. J lost 6 bases, V lost 1 base, and 7 bases had no gene match. The CDR3 here is CSARARLAGGPNEQFF. DNA of the CDR3: TGCAGTGCTAGAGCCCGCCTAGCGGGGGGGCCCAATGAGCAGTTCTTC.

This clonotype has only a few counts. The gene calls are TRBV29-1 and TRBJ2-7; TRBD2 agrees at 8 bases. Losses at the gene ends were 3 bases for V and 4 bases for J; bases not matched to a gene: 8. Germline assignment: CDR1 SQVTM and CDR2 ANQGSEA. This CDR3 contains 14 residues. CDR3: CSVDGLAGLYEQYF. CDR3 coding DNA: TGCAGCGTTGACGGCCTAGCGGGTTTGTACGAGCAGTACTTC.

This rearrangement joins TRBV5-1 to TRBJ1-4, with 12 bases lining up with TRBD1. The junction had 4 bases not matched to a gene; V was cut back by 4 bases and J by 3 bases. This CDR3 has 16 residues. Germline V CDR1 and CDR2: SGHRS, YFSETQ. The CDR3 DNA sequence: TGCGCCAGCAGCCGGGGACAGGGGGCGCCTAATGAAAAACTGTTTTTT. As protein: CASSRGQGAPNEKLFF.

The genes are TRBV10-3 and TRBJ1-3; 8 nucleotides align to TRBD1. From germline, CDR1 is ENHRY and CDR2 SYGVKD. The CDR3 is 15 amino acids. V shed 10 bases and J 1 base; nucleotides not matched to a gene: 9. The DNA of the CDR3 is TGTGCCACCCGGGACAGGAAACCTTCTGGAAACACCATATATTTT. Translation: CATRDRKPSGNTIYF.

This clonotype was seen more than once but under ten times. This chain links TRBV5-1 with TRBJ2-7, with D uncertain. Trimming stripped 4 bases from V and 3 bases from J, with 14 bases between. There are 14 residues in the CDR3. Germline V gene data show CDR1 as SGHRS and CDR2 as YFSETQ. The CDR3 loop is CASSRKTEDYEQYV. CDR3 DNA sequence: TGCGCCAGCAGCAGGAAAACAGAGGACTACGAGCAGTACGTC.

This clonotype was observed a handful of times. V usage is TRBV28 and J usage is TRBJ2-3, with TRBD2 identical over 10 bases. CDR3 length: 15 amino acids. CDR1 is MDHEN and CDR2 is SYDVKM in the germline V gene. J gave up 10 bases and V 8 bases, and 15 bases lay outside the gene matches. The CDR3 here is CASGLAERGRNAQYF. CDR3 in DNA: TGTGCCAGCGGACTAGCGGAGAGGGGGAGGAACGCGCAGTATTTT.